The sequence of this T cell receptor beta chain was determined in a study of blood T cell repertoires in COVID-19. Turning to the study itself: COVID-19 samples collected from the United States, Italy and Spain covered acute and convalescent phases.

Trimming pared 2 bases from V and 2 bases from J, leaving 9 bases between. Per the germline V gene, CDR1 is LNHDA and CDR2 is SQIVND (reference sequence). This CDR3 has 14 residues. Participants were aged roughly 18 to 95 years, lived in about two dozen US areas, and enrolled virtually. In assigning cohorts, the study relied on participant-reported clinical history. Per the original methods: The assay estimated nucleated cells by amplifying reference gene primers. Clones were read by immunoSEQ multiplex PCR, and TCRdb kept only the in-frame ones, dropping some. That table supplies the V and J calls and clone size; D and trimming were determined from the DNA. This table has around 150,000 clones, approximately 88% appearing once.

The receptor was isolated from a man between 65 and 79 years old who had been exposed to COVID-19. The chain uses TRBV19 and TRBJ1-1; no definite D call. Sequences were obtained from PBMCs or T cells enriched from blood (not recorded which). The CDR3: CASSIWSGNTEAFF. In DNA, the CDR3 is TGTGCCAGTAGTATATGGTCGGGAAACACTGAAGCTTTCTTT.